Listed here are 14 T cell receptor beta chains from one sample, sequenced in a study of blood T cells in healthy people across ages. It was with a sample-barcoded 5' primer and a J-beta primer mix that a second PCR of roughly 7 to 12 cycles was run. TCRdb re-analysed the 5' RACE reads in MiXCR, keeping a single row per CDR3 protein. The sample shows over 600,000 distinct CDR3 sequences, roughly 46% of them seen only once. Sequenced sample: blood. These receptors came from an older man in good health.

The V gene is TRBV20-1, the J gene TRBJ2-7; 12 nucleotides line up with TRBD2. The CDR3 contains 14 residues. V shed 6 bases and J 1 base; nucleotides not matched to a gene: 4. Per germline, CDR1 DFQATT and CDR2 SNEGSKA (reference sequence). The CDR3, as DNA: TGCAGTGCACGGACTAGCGGGAAATCCTACGAGCAGTACTTC. Translating it yields CSARTSGKSYEQYF.

V usage is TRBV12-3 or TRBV12-4 and J usage is TRBJ2-7; D ambiguous. The CDR3 consists of 16 residues. V was pared by 5 bases and J by 0 bases, with 17 bases between. The CDR3 coding sequence is TGTGCCAGCAGTACCCAAAGTCCCGGTGGCTCCTACGAGCAGTACGTC. This encodes CASSTQSPGGSYEQYV.

The sample holds many counts of this clonotype. The chain couples TRBV27 to TRBJ2-5; 7 bases align to TRBD2. V gave up 5 bases and J gave up 1 base; unmatched junction bases: 4. The CDR3 totals 14 residues. CDR1 is MNHEY, CDR2 SMNVEV, per germline (reference sequence). CDR3 region: CASSRRGGQETQYF. CDR3 bases: TGTGCCAGCAGTCGGCGCGGGGGCCAAGAGACCCAGTACTTC.

This chain uses TRBV27 with TRBJ2-3; no firm D call. V was pared by 3 bases and J by 2 bases, with 12 bases between. The CDR3 consists of 15 residues. In germline, CDR1 is MNHEY, CDR2 SMNVEV (reference sequence). CDR3: CASSFVGLSTDTQYF. The CDR3 coding sequence is TGTGCCAGCAGTTTCGTAGGGTTGTCCACAGATACGCAGTATTTT.

Concerning this clonotype: A read error may produce the germline difference seen at one junction end. The DNA for the CDR3 is TGTACCAGCAGTCTAAGCGGGAGCTCCTACAATGAGCAGTTCTTC. Residues: CTSSLSGSSYNEQFF. The V gene is TRBV7-9, the J gene TRBJ2-1; 8 bases line up with TRBD2. The germline gives CDR1 SEHNR, CDR2 FQNEAQ (reference sequence). CDR3 size: 15 residues.

The rearrangement joins TRBV7-3 to TRBJ2-5; D not resolved. The ends were cut back, 5 bases at V and 11 bases at J, with 18 bases in the middle. Germline CDR1 reads SGHTA; CDR2 reads FQGTGA. The CDR3 spans 13 residues. DNA for the CDR3: TGTGCCAGCAGCAAACTCCTAGGAGTTGAGCAGTACTTC. It yields the protein CASSKLLGVEQYF.

V is TRBV10-3 and J is TRBJ1-1; a possible D gene is TRBD1 (6 bases). Germline V gene data show CDR1 as ENHRY and CDR2 as SYGVKD. The CDR3 totals 14 residues. V was pared by 7 bases and J by 1 base, with 13 bases between. The CDR3 coding sequence is TGTGCCATCACTAACGACAGGCAGAACACTGAAGCTTTCTTT. It yields the protein CAITNDRQNTEAFF.

At least ten counts were recorded for this clonotype. This chain links TRBV24-1 with TRBJ2-5; 8 bases map to TRBD2. Germline CDR1 is KGHDR and CDR2 is SFDVKD. The CDR3 runs to 14 residues. V lost 4 bases and J lost 4; bases outside the gene matches: 4. In DNA form, the CDR3 reads TGTGCCACCAGTGAAGCGGGAGTAGGAGAGACCCAGTACTTC. Amino acids: CATSEAGVGETQYF.

This clonotype showed up many times. V and J are TRBV12-3 or TRBV12-4 and TRBJ2-1; no definite D call. This CDR3 spans 10 amino acids. Trimming took 0 bases from V and 9 from J, leaving 0 bases between them. CDR3 sequence (DNA): TGTGCCAGCAGTTTAGCTGAGCAGTTCTTC. Translation: CASSLAEQFF.

Of note for this clonotype: One base away lies a much larger clone, so this may be a sequencing read error. The J gene is TRBJ2-3, the V gene TRBV27, with 7 bases aligning to TRBD2. In germline, CDR1 is MNHEY, CDR2 SMNVEV (reference sequence). The ends lost 11 bases at V and 3 bases at J; junction bases unmatched: 11. The CDR3 runs to 14 residues. The CDR3 here is CAGADYGRTDTQYF. The CDR3 DNA follows: TGTGCCGGCGCTGATTACGGGAGGACAGATACGCAGTATTTT.

V and J are TRBV12-3 or TRBV12-4 and TRBJ2-7, with 12 bases identical to TRBD2. Germline trimming cut 2 bases from V and 7 bases from J; bases unmatched to any gene: 9. The length of the CDR3 is 16 residues. This chain's CDR3 is CASSLSLAGGNNEQYF. CDR3 in DNA: TGTGCCAGCAGTTTAAGTCTAGCGGGAGGGAACAATGAGCAGTACTTC.

This clonotype was found a few times. This rearrangement joins TRBV12-3 or TRBV12-4 to TRBJ2-7; tentative D call: TRBD1 (6 bases). The CDR3 is made up of 14 amino acids. V was shortened by 1 base and J by 2 bases, with 9 bases between the two germline ends. The CDR3 region has the DNA TGTGCCAGCAGTTTAGTCGGGACACCCTACGAGCAGTACTTC. Its protein product is CASSLVGTPYEQYF.

The gene calls are TRBV20-1 and TRBJ2-1, with 9 bases matching TRBD2. After removal of 3 bases from V and 5 bases from J, the junction contained 8 bases not matched to a gene. The length of the CDR3 is 15 residues. CDR1 is DFQATT and CDR2 is SNEGSKA in the germline V gene (reference sequence). The CDR3 DNA sequence: TGCAGTGCTAGTAGCGGGAGTGGGGTCCACAATGAGCAGTTCTTC. Translated: CSASSGSGVHNEQFF.

This clonotype was seen more than once but under ten times. The V and J genes are TRBV10-1 and TRBJ2-3; TRBD1 matches 8 bases. The CDR3 runs to 15 residues. V was clipped by 6 bases and J by 4 bases; unmatched bases: 9. Germline V gives CDR1 WNHNN, CDR2 SYGVQD (reference sequence). DNA of the CDR3: TGCGCCAGCAGAACGGACAGGGTAACGTCAGATACGCAGTATTTT. Residues: CASRTDRVTSDTQYF.